The clone carrying this T cell receptor beta chain has ten or more counts. Its antigen is unidentified. This sample stems from a study of tumor and adjacent non-tumor tissue in lung cancer. The CDR3 length is 12 residues. V lost 7 bases, J lost 3 bases, and 13 bases lay in between. Germline values: CDR1 SQVTM, CDR2 ANQGSEA. This sample's RNA came from whole unsorted tissue. Chemotherapy-naive patients with new lung cancer underwent thoracic surgery in China, August–late 2014. Study results and limitations: Compared with tumor, normal lung showed significantly lower TCR diversity.

TCRbeta libraries were built with three rounds of nested PCR, modified from ARM-PCR. TCRdb re-analysed the multiplex PCR reads in MiXCR, keeping a single row per CDR3 protein. Of about 70,000 distinct CDR3 sequences listed, 73% are singletons. Sequencing was done on a sample of lung tumor tissue. This chain uses TRBV29-1 with TRBJ2-7, with D possibly TRBD2 on 5 matching bases. This receptor was obtained from a man aged 55 to 70 with non-small cell lung cancer. The CDR3 DNA follows: TGCAGCGCCGGGTGGAGGAGCTACGAGCAGTACTTC. Protein sequence: CSAGWRSYEQYF.